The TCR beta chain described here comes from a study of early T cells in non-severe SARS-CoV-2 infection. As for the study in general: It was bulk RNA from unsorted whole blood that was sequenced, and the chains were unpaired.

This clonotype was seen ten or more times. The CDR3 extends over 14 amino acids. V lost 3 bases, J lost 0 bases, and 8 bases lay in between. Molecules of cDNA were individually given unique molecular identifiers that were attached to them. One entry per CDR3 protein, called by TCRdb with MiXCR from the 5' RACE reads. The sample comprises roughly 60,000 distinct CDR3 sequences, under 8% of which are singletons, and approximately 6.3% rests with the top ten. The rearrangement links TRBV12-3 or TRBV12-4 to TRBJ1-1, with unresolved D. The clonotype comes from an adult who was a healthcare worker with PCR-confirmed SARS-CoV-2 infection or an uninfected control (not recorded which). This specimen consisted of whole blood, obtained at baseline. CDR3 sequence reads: CASSFVPVNTEAFF. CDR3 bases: TGTGCCAGCAGTTTCGTTCCAGTGAACACTGAAGCTTTCTTT.